Listed below are T cell receptor beta chains from one sample, sequenced in a study of blood T cells in healthy people across ages. TCRdb used MiXCR to reprocess the 5' RACE reads, holding one entry per CDR3 protein. This sample has about 970,000 distinct CDR3 sequences, with roughly half found just once. The sequenced sample consisted of blood. The receptor set was obtained from a woman in her sixties or seventies in good health. Each CDR3 is given with its conserved first and last residue. A D gene is named only where the DNA matches it firmly. Rows may omit the clone size; those that give it use once, few, many or a size class.

CDR3aa	CDR3nt	j_gene	v_gene	d_gene	len	abundance
CSVRKEVALNNEQFF	TGCAGCGTTAGGAAGGAGGTCGCCTTAAACAATGAGCAGTTCTTC	TRBJ2-1	TRBV29-1	NA	15	few
CSIYGSRPEANYGYTF	TGCAGTATCTACGGGTCTCGGCCGGAAGCTAACTATGGCTACACCTTC	TRBJ1-2	TRBV20-1	NA	16	NA
CSVALAGEGEQFF	TGCAGCGTTGCACTAGCGGGAGAGGGTGAGCAGTTCTTC	TRBJ2-1	TRBV29-1	TRBD2	13	NA
CRAGDTDTQYF	TGCAGGGCAGGGGACACAGATACGCAGTATTTT	TRBJ2-3	TRBV29-1	NA	11	NA
CASTFPRGTLNADTQYF	TGTGCCAGCACCTTTCCACGGGGGACACTCAATGCAGATACGCAGTATTTT	TRBJ2-3	TRBV12-3/TRBV12-4	NA	17	NA
CASSVAGGLSYNEQYF	TGTGCCAGCAGCGTAGCGGGAGGACTCTCCTACAATGAGCAGTACTTC	TRBJ2-7	TRBV9	TRBD2	16	NA
CAISESKVSEQYF	TGTGCCATCAGTGAGTCGAAGGTCTCCGAGCAGTACTTC	TRBJ2-7	TRBV10-3	NA	13	few
CSVVQGANYNEQFF	TGCAGCGTTGTACAGGGGGCTAACTACAATGAGCAGTTCTTC	TRBJ2-1	TRBV29-1	TRBD1	14	NA
CASRPRRVGDTEAFF	TGTGCCAGCAGACCAAGAAGGGTCGGGGACACTGAAGCTTTCTTT	TRBJ1-1	TRBV4-2	NA	15	NA
CASSAGTYFREQYF	TGTGCCAGCAGCGCCGGGACTTACTTTAGGGAGCAGTACTTC	TRBJ2-7	TRBV27	NA	14	NA
CASTVILAGDSYEQYF	TGTGCCAGCACGGTTATACTAGCGGGAGATAGCTACGAGCAGTACTTC	TRBJ2-7	TRBV28	TRBD2	16	NA
CASSQGGGYTETQYF	TGTGCCAGCAGCCAAGGGGGGGGGTATACGGAGACCCAGTACTTC	TRBJ2-5	TRBV4-2	TRBD2	15	NA
CASVGADRQETQYF	TGTGCCAGCGTCGGTGCAGACCGTCAAGAGACCCAGTACTTC	TRBJ2-5	TRBV6-5	NA	14	NA
CASSYLPTTGKGDTGELFF	TGTGCCAGCAGCTACCTTCCAACGACAGGGAAAGGAGACACCGGGGAGCTGTTTTTT	TRBJ2-2	TRBV11-2	TRBD1	19	NA
CSAGTGQETQYF	TGCAGCGCCGGGACAGGGCAAGAGACCCAGTACTTC	TRBJ2-5	TRBV29-1	TRBD1	12	NA
CASSYSTAVAKNIQYF	TGTGCCAGCAGTTACTCAACGGCTGTAGCCAAAAACATTCAGTACTTC	TRBJ2-4	TRBV6-2/TRBV6-3	NA	16	NA
CSVGEAGRTQYF	TGCAGCGTTGGAGAGGCAGGGAGGACCCAGTACTTC	TRBJ2-5	TRBV29-1	NA	12	few
CASSLVLGAATGELFF	TGTGCCAGCAGCTTAGTTTTGGGTGCCGCCACCGGGGAGCTGTTTTTT	TRBJ2-2	TRBV11-2	NA	16	NA
CASTLPGLAGDETQYF	TGTGCCAGCACCCTCCCGGGACTAGCGGGAGACGAGACCCAGTACTTC	TRBJ2-5	TRBV7-2	TRBD2	16	NA
CSGGNTNTEAFF	TGCAGTGGGGGGAATACGAACACTGAAGCTTTCTTT	TRBJ1-1	TRBV20-1	NA	12	once
CASSLARVFNSYEQYF	TGTGCCAGCAGCCTCGCCAGGGTCTTCAACTCCTACGAGCAGTACTTC	TRBJ2-7	TRBV3-1	NA	16	NA
CASSLNGFYGYTF	TGTGCCAGCAGCTTGAACGGATTCTATGGCTACACCTTC	TRBJ1-2	TRBV7-2	NA	13	NA
CSARPGTGYFYEQYF	TGCAGTGCTCGTCCCGGGACAGGGTACTTCTACGAGCAGTACTTC	TRBJ2-7	TRBV20-1	TRBD1	15	NA
CASSYGRSYPNQETQYF	TGTGCCAGCAGTTATGGCAGGAGTTATCCCAACCAAGAGACCCAGTACTTC	TRBJ2-5	TRBV6-2/TRBV6-3	NA	17	NA
CAIKSSGFSYNEQFF	TGTGCCATCAAGTCGAGCGGGTTCTCCTACAATGAGCAGTTCTTC	TRBJ2-1	TRBV10-3	NA	15	NA
CSARAGTSGRNNDEQYF	TGCAGTGCTAGAGCTGGGACTAGCGGGAGGAATAACGACGAGCAGTACTTC	TRBJ2-7	TRBV20-1	TRBD2	17	few
CSAWGSPGYNSPLHF	TGCAGTGCTTGGGGGAGTCCTGGGTATAATTCACCCCTCCACTTT	TRBJ1-6	TRBV20-1	NA	15	few
CASTPCHQPQHF	TGTGCCAGCACCCCTTGTCATCAGCCCCAGCATTTT	TRBJ1-5	TRBV7-6	NA	12	few
CASSPGQGTISYNEQFF	TGCGCCAGCAGCCCTGGACAGGGAACCATCTCCTACAATGAGCAGTTCTTC	TRBJ2-1	TRBV5-1	TRBD1	17	few
CASSREGPRYEQYF	TGTGCCAGCAGTAGAGAAGGACCTAGGTACGAGCAGTACTTC	TRBJ2-7	TRBV27	NA	14	NA
CASRVMTVYEQYF	TGTGCCAGCAGAGTAATGACAGTATACGAGCAGTACTTC	TRBJ2-7	TRBV2	NA	13	few
CASSFDQGNTEAFF	TGTGCCAGCAGTTTCGACCAGGGGAACACTGAAGCTTTCTTT	TRBJ1-1	TRBV12-3/TRBV12-4	NA	14	few
CASRLTSGWETQYF	TGTGCCAGCAGACTGACTAGCGGGTGGGAGACCCAGTACTTC	TRBJ2-5	TRBV6-2/TRBV6-3	TRBD2	14	NA
CASSERGPGTDTQYF	TGTGCCAGCAGCGAGAGGGGGCCCGGCACAGATACGCAGTATTTT	TRBJ2-3	TRBV12-3/TRBV12-4	TRBD1	15	once
CASSLVRGLAKNIQYF	TGTGCCAGCAGCTTAGTTCGGGGACTAGCCAAAAACATTCAGTACTTC	TRBJ2-4	TRBV7-9	NA	16	NA
CASSSAPFGGEQYF	TGTGCCAGCAGCTCTGCACCTTTCGGCGGCGAGCAGTACTTC	TRBJ2-7	TRBV12-3/TRBV12-4	NA	14	few
CASSQTGLDTDTQYF	TGTGCCAGCAGCCAAACGGGACTCGACACAGATACGCAGTATTTT	TRBJ2-3	TRBV7-2	NA	15	NA
CASSLFAGGPHETQYF	TGTGCCAGCAGCTTGTTTGCGGGAGGCCCCCACGAGACCCAGTACTTC	TRBJ2-5	TRBV5-6	TRBD2	16	NA
CASSGVRDRVGEETQYF	TGTGCCAGCAGTGGGGTTCGGGACAGGGTCGGGGAAGAGACCCAGTACTTC	TRBJ2-5	TRBV25-1	TRBD1	17	NA
CASRPNRGQGLTNEKLFF	TGTGCCAGCAGACCGAATCGAGGACAGGGTTTAACTAATGAAAAACTGTTTTTT	TRBJ1-4	TRBV6-1	TRBD1	18	NA
CASSQGRTSGTFTDTQYF	TGCGCCAGCAGCCAAGGCCGGACTAGCGGGACATTCACAGATACGCAGTATTTT	TRBJ2-3	TRBV4-1	TRBD2	18	NA
CASSLAAVGQTNSPLHF	TGTGCCAGCAGCTTAGCGGCCGTGGGACAGACCAATTCACCCCTCCACTTT	TRBJ1-6	TRBV7-2	TRBD1	17	many